A single sample gave rise to the 17 T cell receptor beta chains below, sequenced in a study of chemoradiotherapy in HPV16-positive cancers. Some clones are missing from TCRdb's copy, which holds only in-frame ones; the method was immunoSEQ multiplex PCR. The table records about 11,000 clones, around 82% of them present only once. The material was obtained from a patient who underwent chemoradiotherapy. The receptor source for this set is a human donor with HPV-associated anogenital cancer.

This sequence joins TRBV2 and TRBJ1-3, with no clear D. With 5 bases removed from V and 3 bases from J, the gap between germline ends came to 8 bases. CDR1 and CDR2 (germline): SNHLY, FYNNEI. There are 13 residues in the CDR3. The CDR3 DNA is TGTGCCAGCAGTAGGGATTATGGAAACACCATATATTTT. Amino acids: CASSRDYGNTIYF.

The chain links TRBV7-3 to TRBJ2-3; TRBD2 matches 10 bases. Germline CDR1 is SGHTA and CDR2 is FQGTGA. The CDR3 totals 18 residues. V shed 2 bases, J shed 1 base, and the junction held 9 bases outside the gene matches. Written as DNA, the CDR3 is TGTGCCAGCAGCTTAGTGATAGCGGGGGGCGGGGGCACAGATACGCAGTATTTT. Amino acids: CASSLVIAGGGGTDTQYF.

Only a few counts were recorded for this clone. As DNA, the CDR3 is TGTGCCATCAGTGAGTCGAGTAGGGCCTACGAGCAGTACTTC. Translation: CAISESSRAYEQYF. The J gene is TRBJ2-7, the V gene TRBV10-3; D is undetermined. There are 14 residues in the CDR3. With 0 bases removed from V and 2 bases from J, the gap between germline ends came to 8 bases. Germline lookup yields CDR1 ENHRY and CDR2 SYGVKD.

The chain is built from TRBV18 and TRBJ1-6; possible D gene TRBD1, 5 bases. CDR3 length: 14 residues. The germline V gene encodes CDR1 KGHSH and CDR2 LQKENI. With 2 bases removed from V and 8 bases from J, the gap between germline ends came to 10 bases. The CDR3 is CASSPTQGDSPLHF. The CDR3 DNA reads TGTGCCAGCTCACCAACCCAGGGAGATTCACCCCTCCACTTT.

The V and J genes are TRBV6-1 and TRBJ2-5; maybe TRBD1 (5 bases). CDR3 length equals 15 residues. Trimming cost V 4 bases and J 4 bases, with 16 bases left between them. Per the germline V gene, CDR1 is MNHNS and CDR2 is SASEGT. The CDR3 DNA reads TGTGCCAGCAGTGTACAGGTCTCGTCGTTAGAGACCCAGTACTTC. It specifies CASSVQVSSLETQYF.

This chain connects TRBV6-5 to TRBJ2-7; 8 positions agree with TRBD2. From germline, CDR1 is MNHEY and CDR2 SVGAGI. The V segment lost 2 bases and the J segment 0 bases; nucleotides outside the gene matches: 6. This CDR3 contains 16 residues. The CDR3 region has the DNA TGTGCCAGCAGTTACCAGGCGGGGGGCAGCTCCTACGAGCAGTACTTC. It yields the protein CASSYQAGGSSYEQYF.

This clone has more than one count but fewer than ten. The chain joins TRBV7-9 to TRBJ2-7; TRBD2 matches at 12 bases. Germline lookup yields CDR1 SEHNR and CDR2 FQNEAQ (reference sequence). The CDR3 is 16 residues long. Losses at the gene ends were 1 base for V and 2 bases for J; bases not matched to a gene: 3. CDR3 bases: TGTGCCAGCAGCTTAGGGACTAGCGGGGACACCTACGAGCAGTACTTC. Amino acids: CASSLGTSGDTYEQYF.

The chain recombines TRBV5-1 with TRBJ2-5; the D is unclear. The CDR3 is 14 residues long. Germline V gene data show CDR1 as SGHRS and CDR2 as YFSETQ. Trimming cost V 7 bases and J 3 bases, with 16 bases left between them. The CDR3 nucleotides read TGCGCCAGCCGCTCCCAGACTGGGGAAGAGACCCAGTACTTC. Its translation: CASRSQTGEETQYF.

The rearrangement links TRBV5-4 to TRBJ1-1; D may be TRBD1 (5 bases). Germline V gives CDR1 SGHNT, CDR2 YYREEE (reference sequence). There are 14 residues in the CDR3. Deletions cut 4 bases from V and 4 bases from J, with 14 bases between. CDR3 sequence: CASSRDLVGTEAFF. The CDR3 nucleotides are TGTGCCAGCAGCCGGGACCTTGTCGGCACTGAAGCTTTCTTT.

This clone was seen just once. CDR3 sequence (DNA): TGTGCCAGCTCACCGTTTGGGGCACTTTCTGGAAACACCATATATTTT. Protein product: CASSPFGALSGNTIYF. The V gene is TRBV18, the J gene TRBJ1-3, with D perhaps TRBD1 (5 bases). Germline loops: CDR1 KGHSH, CDR2 LQKENI. V was shortened by 3 bases and J by 1 base, with 13 bases between the two germline ends. The CDR3 has 16 residues. Supplemented by reference TRBV18 and TRBJ1-3, the full variable domain reads NAGVMQNPRHLVRRRGQEARLRCSPMKGHSHVYWYRQLPEEGLKFMVYLQKENIIDESGMPKERFSAEFPKEGPSILRIQQVVRGDSAAYFCASSPFGALSGNTIYFGEGSWLTVV.

The rearrangement joins TRBV5-1 to TRBJ2-1; either TRBD1 or TRBD2 may fit D (5 bases each). This CDR3 has 14 residues. Trimming removed 4 bases at V and 5 bases at J, with 13 bases between. Germline V lookup: CDR1 SGHRS, CDR2 YFSETQ. As DNA, the CDR3 is TGCGCCAGCAGCGTTGTGCTGGGGGACAATGAGCAGTTCTTC. It specifies CASSVVLGDNEQFF.

The gene calls are TRBV19 and TRBJ2-2; D is ambiguous. This CDR3 is built from 15 residues. Trimming removed 6 bases from V and 4 bases from J, with 15 bases in between. Germline V CDR1 and CDR2: LNHDA, SQIVND (reference sequence). The DNA for the CDR3 is TGTGCCAGTAGCACATGGACGTTCAGCACCGGGGAGCTGTTTTTT. This translates into CASSTWTFSTGELFF.

The chain employs TRBV18 and TRBJ1-2, with 12 positions matching TRBD1. This CDR3 has 13 residues. Germline trimming cut 2 bases from V and 13 bases from J; bases unmatched to any gene: 5. CDR1 KGHSH and CDR2 LQKENI come from the germline V gene. CDR3 amino acids: CASSPGTGGVLTF. Written as DNA, the CDR3 is TGTGCCAGCTCACCAGGGACAGGGGGCGTTCTCACCTTC.

The chain is built from TRBV5-4 and TRBJ1-6, with 7 bases lining up with TRBD1. Losses at the gene ends were 2 bases for V and 0 bases for J; bases not matched to a gene: 8. Germline loops: CDR1 SGHNT, CDR2 YYREEE (reference sequence). This CDR3 contains 18 residues. DNA of the CDR3: TGTGCCAGCAGCTTCGGGACAGCGGCTAGCTCCTATAATTCACCCCTCCACTTT. Protein: CASSFGTAASSYNSPLHF.

Only a few counts were recorded for this clone. CDR3 sequence: CASSSQGAYSPLHF. The CDR3 DNA follows: TGTGCCAGCAGTTCTCAGGGGGCTTATTCACCCCTCCACTTT. The V gene is TRBV6-5, the J gene TRBJ1-6; 8 bases agree with TRBD1. V was clipped by 4 bases and J by 8 bases; unmatched bases: 4. The CDR3 loop spans 14 amino acids. Germline lookup yields CDR1 MNHEY and CDR2 SVGAGI.

This clone was recorded once. The chain employs TRBV28 and TRBJ1-5, with 8 bases identical to TRBD1. The V and J ends lost 6 bases and 3 bases, in that order; junction bases with no gene match: 4. This CDR3 comprises 14 residues. Germline V gene sequence: CDR1 MDHEN, CDR2 SYDVKM. As DNA, the CDR3 is TGTGCCAGCAGCCAGACAGGGGACAATCAGCCCCAGCATTTT. Protein sequence: CASSQTGDNQPQHF.

This chain uses TRBV5-1 with TRBJ2-1; D perhaps matches TRBD2 (6 bases). V lost 4 bases and J lost 9, with 14 bases in between. The CDR3 has 13 amino acids. Per germline, CDR1 SGHRS and CDR2 YFSETQ. CDR3 sequence reads: CASSLMEGGEQFF. In DNA, the CDR3 is TGCGCCAGCAGCCTAATGGAGGGCGGTGAGCAGTTCTTC.